This entry describes one T cell receptor beta chain. Its cognate antigen has yet to be identified. A clone one base away is much larger, so this may be a read error. The sample has other DNA sequences that encode this CDR3 too. This sample is part of a study of metastatic and nonmetastatic thyroid tumors (dated by TCRdb to about 2020). Looking at the study overall: Repertoires were compared across peripheral blood and tumor or nodule tissue samples from malignant and benign thyroid patients. The paper's findings and limits, for the study overall: In both blood and tumor samples, TCR beta diversity was reported to be significantly higher in malignant tumors than in benign nodules.

Receptor amplification or capture employed PCR. Instrument used: Illumina HiSeq 4000. High-throughput sequencing was used to profile the TCR beta-chain CDR3 region of every patient. As for the authors' bioinformatics: A classifier to discriminate distant-metastatic papillary thyroid cancer patients was built from CDR3 differences across clinicopathological groups. The Shannon index was used to assess repertoire diversity, and the Morisita-Horn index was used to assess tumor-blood repertoire similarity. TCRdb reran the public reads through fastp at Q25 and MiXCR, keeping productive beta chains. The V and J calls and clone size come from TCRdb's table, not from the authors' own analysis. This sample is represented by tens of thousands of clones; 9.5% to 15% of them were singletons. The ten largest clones represent approximately 10% of the sample. No patient had received any treatment before thyroid surgery. Patient clinical samples collected from the early 2010s to the late 2010s were retrospectively analysed using T-cell receptor beta sequencing.

The germline V gene sets CDR1 to SGHNT and CDR2 to YENEEA. From the cysteine through the phenylalanine, the CDR3 covers 15 amino acids. Only CDR3 DNA remains: 45 bases, in frame from the first base. This clonotype originated in a female donor with papillary thyroid cancer or a benign thyroid nodule (not recorded which). Some clones in this sample may be carry-over from other donors' samples. The sequence joins TRBV11-3 to TRBJ2-5, with 7 bases matching TRBD2. Sample: blood. The CDR3 reads CASSLGDSGQETQYF. In nucleotides, the sequence is TGTGCCAGTAGCTTAGGTGATAGCGGGCAAGAGACCCAGTACTTC.